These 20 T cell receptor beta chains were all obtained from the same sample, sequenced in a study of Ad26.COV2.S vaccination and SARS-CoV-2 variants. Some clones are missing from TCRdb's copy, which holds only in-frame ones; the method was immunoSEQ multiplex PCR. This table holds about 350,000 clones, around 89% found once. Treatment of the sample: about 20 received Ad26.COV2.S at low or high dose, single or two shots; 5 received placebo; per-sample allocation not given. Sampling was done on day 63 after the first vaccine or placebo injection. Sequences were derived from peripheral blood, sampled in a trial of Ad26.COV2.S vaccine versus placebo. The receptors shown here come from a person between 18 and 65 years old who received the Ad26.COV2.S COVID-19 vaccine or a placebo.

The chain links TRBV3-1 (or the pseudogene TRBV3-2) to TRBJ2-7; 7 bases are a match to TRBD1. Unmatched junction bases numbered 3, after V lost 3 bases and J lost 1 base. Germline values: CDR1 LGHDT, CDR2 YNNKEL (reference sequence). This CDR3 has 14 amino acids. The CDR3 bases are TGTGCCAGCAGCCAGACAGGGTATTCCTACGAGCAGTACTTC. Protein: CASSQTGYSYEQYF.

The DNA for the CDR3 is TGCGCCAGCAGCTTGGGAAACCCCCAGCGGGATGAAAAACTGTTTTTT. It encodes CASSLGNPQRDEKLFF. The chain joins TRBV5-1 to TRBJ1-4; no reliable D call. CDR3 size: 16 residues. V was cut by 0 bases and J by 6 bases, with 15 bases left in between. Germline V gene lookup returns CDR1 SGHRS and CDR2 YFSETQ. The complete variable domain, with remaining parts taken from reference TRBV5-1 and TRBJ1-4, reads KAGVTQTPRYLIKTRGQQVTLSCSPISGHRSVSWYQQTPGQGLQFLFEYFSETQRNKGNFPGRFSGRQFSNSRSEMNVSTLELGDSALYLCASSLGNPQRDEKLFFGSGTQLSVL.

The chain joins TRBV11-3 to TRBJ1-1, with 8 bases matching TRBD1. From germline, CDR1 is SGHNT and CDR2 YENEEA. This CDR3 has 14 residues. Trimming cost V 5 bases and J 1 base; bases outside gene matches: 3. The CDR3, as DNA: TGTGCCAGCAGCAAAACAGGGGGGAACACTGAAGCTTTCTTT. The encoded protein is CASSKTGGNTEAFF. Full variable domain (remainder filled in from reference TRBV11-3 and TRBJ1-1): EAGVVQSPRYKIIEKKQPVAFWCNPISGHNTLYWYLQNLGQGPELLIRYENEEAVDDSQLPKDRFSAERLKGVDSTLKIQPAELGDSAVYLCASSKTGGNTEAFFGQGTRLTVV.

The CDR3 region has the DNA TGTGCCAGCAGCTTGGGAGGACAGAGGCTCTACGAGCAGTACTTC. Its protein is CASSLGGQRLYEQYF. The J gene is TRBJ2-7, the V gene TRBV5-6; D might be TRBD1 (6 bases). Germline V gene sequence: CDR1 SGHDT, CDR2 YYEEEE. V was shortened by 0 bases and J by 3 bases, with 13 bases between the two germline ends. The CDR3 totals 15 residues.

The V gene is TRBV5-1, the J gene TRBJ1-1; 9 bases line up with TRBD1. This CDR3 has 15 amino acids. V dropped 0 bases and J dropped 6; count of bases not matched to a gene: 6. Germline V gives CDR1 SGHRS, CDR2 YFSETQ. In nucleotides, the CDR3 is TGCGCCAGCAGCTTGGTAGGACAGGGGAGACCTGAAGCTTTCTTT. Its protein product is CASSLVGQGRPEAFF.

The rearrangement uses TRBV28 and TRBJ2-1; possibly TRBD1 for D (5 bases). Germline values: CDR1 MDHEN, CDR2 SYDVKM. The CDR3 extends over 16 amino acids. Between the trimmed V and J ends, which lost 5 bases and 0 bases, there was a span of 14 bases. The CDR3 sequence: CASSGADSYSYNEQFF. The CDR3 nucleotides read TGTGCCAGCAGTGGGGCCGACAGCTACTCCTACAATGAGCAGTTCTTC.

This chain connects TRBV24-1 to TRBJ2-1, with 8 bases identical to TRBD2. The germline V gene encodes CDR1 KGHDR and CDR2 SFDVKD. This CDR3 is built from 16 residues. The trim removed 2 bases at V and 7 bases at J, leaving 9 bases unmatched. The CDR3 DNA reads TGTGCCACCAGTGATTCCGGCGGCGGGGGGTTAAATGAGCAGTTCTTC. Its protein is CATSDSGGGGLNEQFF.

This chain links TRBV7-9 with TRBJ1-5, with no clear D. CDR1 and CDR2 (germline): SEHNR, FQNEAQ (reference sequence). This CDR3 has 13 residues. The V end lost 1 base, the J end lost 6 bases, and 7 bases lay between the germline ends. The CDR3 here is CASSLGGLQPQHF. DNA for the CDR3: TGTGCCAGCAGCTTAGGTGGGCTTCAGCCCCAGCATTTT.

The CDR3 bases are TGTGCCAGCAGTTTGATCCCAGGGGGGTACTACGAGCAGTACTTC. Protein: CASSLIPGGYYEQYF. The chain recombines TRBV28 with TRBJ2-7; a possible D gene is TRBD1 (7 bases). CDR1 is MDHEN, CDR2 SYDVKM, per germline. V lost 3 bases and J lost 3, with 15 bases in between. CDR3 length equals 15 residues.

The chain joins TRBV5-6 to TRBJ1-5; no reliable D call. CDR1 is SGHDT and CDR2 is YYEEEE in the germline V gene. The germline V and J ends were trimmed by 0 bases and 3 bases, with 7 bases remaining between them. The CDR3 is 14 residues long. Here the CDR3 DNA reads TGTGCCAGCAGCTTGGAGGGTTCCAATCAGCCCCAGCATTTT. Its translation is CASSLEGSNQPQHF.

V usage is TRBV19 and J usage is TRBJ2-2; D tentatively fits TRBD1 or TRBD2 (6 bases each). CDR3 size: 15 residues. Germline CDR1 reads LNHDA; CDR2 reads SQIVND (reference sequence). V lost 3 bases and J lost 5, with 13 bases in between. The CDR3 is CASSIGGRGTGELFF. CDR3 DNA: TGTGCCAGTAGTATTGGGGGGCGAGGGACCGGGGAGCTGTTTTTT.

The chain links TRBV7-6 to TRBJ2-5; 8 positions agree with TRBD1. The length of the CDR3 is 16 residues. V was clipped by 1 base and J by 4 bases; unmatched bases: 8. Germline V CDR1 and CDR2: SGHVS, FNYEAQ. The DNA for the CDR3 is TGTGCCAGCAGCTTAGGCAGGACAGGGTCGGCAGAGACCCAGTACTTC. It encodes CASSLGRTGSAETQYF.

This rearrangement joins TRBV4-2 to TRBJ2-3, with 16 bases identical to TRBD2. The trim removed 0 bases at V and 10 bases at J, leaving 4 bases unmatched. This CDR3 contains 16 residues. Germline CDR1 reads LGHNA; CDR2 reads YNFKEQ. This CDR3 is CASSQDGTSGGEPQYF. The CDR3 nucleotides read TGTGCCAGCAGCCAAGATGGGACTAGCGGGGGGGAACCGCAGTATTTT.

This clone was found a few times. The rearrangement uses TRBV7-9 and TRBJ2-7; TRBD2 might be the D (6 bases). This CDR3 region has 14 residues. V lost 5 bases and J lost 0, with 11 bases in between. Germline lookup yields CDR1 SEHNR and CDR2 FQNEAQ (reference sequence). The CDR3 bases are TGTGCCAGCAGCACCCGGGAGAGCTCCTACGAGCAGTACTTC. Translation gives CASSTRESSYEQYF. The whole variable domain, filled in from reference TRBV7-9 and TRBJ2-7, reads DTGVSQNPRHKITKRGQNVTFRCDPISEHNRLYWYRQTLGQGPEFLTYFQNEAQLEKSRLLSDRFSAERPKGSFSTLEIQRTEQGDSAMYLCASSTRESSYEQYFGPGTRLTVT.

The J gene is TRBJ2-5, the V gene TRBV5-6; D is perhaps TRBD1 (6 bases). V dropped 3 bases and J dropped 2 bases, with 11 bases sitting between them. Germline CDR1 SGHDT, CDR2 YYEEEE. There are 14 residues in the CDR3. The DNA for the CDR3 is TGTGCCAGCAGCTACAGGGTGGTACAAGAGACCCAGTACTTC. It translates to CASSYRVVQETQYF.

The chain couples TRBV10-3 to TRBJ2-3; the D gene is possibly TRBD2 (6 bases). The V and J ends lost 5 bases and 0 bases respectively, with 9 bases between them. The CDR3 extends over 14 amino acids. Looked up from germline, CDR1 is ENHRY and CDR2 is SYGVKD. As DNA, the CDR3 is TGTGCCATCAGTTTCGGGACTAGCACAGATACGCAGTATTTT. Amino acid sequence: CAISFGTSTDTQYF.

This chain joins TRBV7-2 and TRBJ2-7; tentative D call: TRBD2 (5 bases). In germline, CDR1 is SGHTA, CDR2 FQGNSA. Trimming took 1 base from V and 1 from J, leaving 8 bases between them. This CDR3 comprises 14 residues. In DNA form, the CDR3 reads TGTGCCAGCAGCTTAGAACGGGGTTCCTACGAGCAGTACTTC. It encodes CASSLERGSYEQYF.

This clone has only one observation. The DNA of the CDR3 is TGTGCCAGCAGCTTGGGCCCGGGGAGGGAGCAGTACTTC. Its protein product is CASSLGPGREQYF. This sequence joins TRBV5-6 and TRBJ2-7, with D tentatively TRBD2 (6 bases). Trimming took 0 bases from V and 7 from J, leaving 11 bases between them. Germline loops: CDR1 SGHDT, CDR2 YYEEEE. CDR3 length equals 13 residues.

CDR3 coding DNA: TGTGCCACCAGTGATTCTGGGGTGCATCAGCCCCAGCATTTT. Its protein product is CATSDSGVHQPQHF. The J gene is TRBJ1-5, the V gene TRBV24-1; D remains ambiguous. Germline V CDR1 and CDR2: KGHDR, SFDVKD. V lost 2 bases and J lost 5, with 9 bases in between. The CDR3 extends over 14 amino acids.

CDR3: CASSLRGGFSAYEQYF. For the CDR3, the DNA is TGTGCCAGCAGTCTCAGGGGTGGTTTTAGCGCCTACGAGCAGTACTTC. The rearrangement joins TRBV27 to TRBJ2-7; D is possibly TRBD1 (6 bases). CDR1 is MNHEY and CDR2 is SMNVEV in the germline V gene (reference sequence). Deletions cut 5 bases from V and 2 bases from J, with 19 bases between. CDR3 length equals 16 residues.